A single T cell receptor (beta chain) is shown here with its context. Its antigen remains unknown. These data belong to a study of T cell responses to AZD1222 COVID-19 vaccine. Notes on the study in general: Sampling captured repertoires only after the peak T cell response. Of spike-specific TCRs, nearly half reportedly target regions left unmutated in variants.

The table came from immunoSEQ multiplex PCR; TCRdb's copy has only in-frame clones and leaves some out. The sample holds some 120,000 clones, 88% seen once. The TCR was taken from an adult in good health. Sample: peripheral blood, taken on day 0 of MenACWY control vaccination.

As DNA, the CDR3 is TGTGCCAGCAGCTCACCTCGGGCGGGAGGAGAGACCGGGGAGCTGTTTTTT. Protein: CASSSPRAGGETGELFF. V is TRBV11-2 and J is TRBJ2-2; 8 bases agree with TRBD2. Trimming removed 4 bases from V and 5 bases from J; junction bases left unmatched: 12. This CDR3 comprises 17 residues. The germline CDR1 and CDR2 sequences are SGHAT and FQNNGV. Supplemented by reference TRBV11-2 and TRBJ2-2, the full variable domain reads EAGVAQSPRYKIIEKRQSVAFWCNPISGHATLYWYQQILGQGPKLLIQFQNNGVVDDSQLPKDRFSAERLKGVDSTLKIQPAKLEDSAVYLCASSSPRAGGETGELFFGEGSRLTVL.